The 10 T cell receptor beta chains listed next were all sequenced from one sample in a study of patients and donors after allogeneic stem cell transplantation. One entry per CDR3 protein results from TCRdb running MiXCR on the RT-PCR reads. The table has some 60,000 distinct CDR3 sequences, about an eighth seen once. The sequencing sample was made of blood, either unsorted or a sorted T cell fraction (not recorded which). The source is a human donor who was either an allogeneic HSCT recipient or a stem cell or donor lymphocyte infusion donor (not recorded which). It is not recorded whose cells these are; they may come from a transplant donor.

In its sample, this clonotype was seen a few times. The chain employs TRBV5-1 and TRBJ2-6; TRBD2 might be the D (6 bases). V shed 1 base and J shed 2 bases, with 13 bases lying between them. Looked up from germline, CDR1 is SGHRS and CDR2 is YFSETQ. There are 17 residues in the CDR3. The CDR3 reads CASSLSSGGAGANVLTF. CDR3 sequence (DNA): TGCGCCAGCAGCTTGTCAAGTGGAGGGGCTGGGGCCAACGTCCTGACTTTC.

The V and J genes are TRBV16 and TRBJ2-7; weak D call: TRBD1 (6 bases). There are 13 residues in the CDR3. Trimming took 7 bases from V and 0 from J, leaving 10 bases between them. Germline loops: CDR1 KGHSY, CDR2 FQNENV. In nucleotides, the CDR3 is TGTGCCAGCATTCCGACAGGCTCCTACGAGCAGTACTTC. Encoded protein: CASIPTGSYEQYF.

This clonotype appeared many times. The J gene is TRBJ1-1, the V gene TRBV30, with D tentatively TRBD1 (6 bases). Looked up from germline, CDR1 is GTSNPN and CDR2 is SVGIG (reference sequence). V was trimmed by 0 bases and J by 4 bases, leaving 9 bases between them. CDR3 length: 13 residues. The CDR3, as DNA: TGTGCCTGGAGTGTGTCAGGGGCCACTGAAGCTTTCTTT. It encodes CAWSVSGATEAFF.

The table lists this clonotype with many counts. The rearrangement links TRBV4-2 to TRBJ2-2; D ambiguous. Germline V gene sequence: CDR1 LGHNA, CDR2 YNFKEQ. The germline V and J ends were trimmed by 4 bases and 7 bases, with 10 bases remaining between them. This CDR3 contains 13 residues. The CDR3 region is CASSRPTSGELFF. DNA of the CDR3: TGTGCCAGCAGCCGCCCGACCAGCGGGGAGCTGTTTTTT.

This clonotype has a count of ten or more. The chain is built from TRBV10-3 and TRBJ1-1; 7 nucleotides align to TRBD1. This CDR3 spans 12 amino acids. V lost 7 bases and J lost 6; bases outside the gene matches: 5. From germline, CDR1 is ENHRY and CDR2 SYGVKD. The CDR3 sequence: CAITTGQAEAFF. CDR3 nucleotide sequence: TGTGCCATCACGACAGGGCAGGCTGAAGCTTTCTTT.

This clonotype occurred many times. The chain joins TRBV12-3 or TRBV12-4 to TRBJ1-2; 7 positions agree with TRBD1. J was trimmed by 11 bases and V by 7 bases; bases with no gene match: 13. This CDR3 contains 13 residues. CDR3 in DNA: TGTGCCAGCACCGACAGGGCGAACGGTCGGTACACCTTC. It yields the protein CASTDRANGRYTF.

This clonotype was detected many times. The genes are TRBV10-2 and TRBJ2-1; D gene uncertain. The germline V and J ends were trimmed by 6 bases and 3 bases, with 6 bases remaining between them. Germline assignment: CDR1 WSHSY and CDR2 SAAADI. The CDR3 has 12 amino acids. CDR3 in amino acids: CASRWDYNEQFF. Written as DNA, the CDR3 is TGCGCCAGCAGGTGGGACTACAATGAGCAGTTCTTC.

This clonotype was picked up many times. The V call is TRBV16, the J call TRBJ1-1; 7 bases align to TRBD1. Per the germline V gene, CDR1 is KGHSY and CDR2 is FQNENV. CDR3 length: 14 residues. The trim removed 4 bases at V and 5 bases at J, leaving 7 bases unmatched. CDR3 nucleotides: TGTGCCAGCAGCCTAAGACAGGGATATACTGAAGCTTTCTTT. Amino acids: CASSLRQGYTEAFF.

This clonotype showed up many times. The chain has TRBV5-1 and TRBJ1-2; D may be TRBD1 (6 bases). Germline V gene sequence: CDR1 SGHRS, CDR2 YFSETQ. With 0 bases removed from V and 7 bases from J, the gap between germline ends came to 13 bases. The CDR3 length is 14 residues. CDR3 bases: TGCGCCAGCAGCTTGGCCTTGGGGGCTGTTGGCTACACCTTC. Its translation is CASSLALGAVGYTF. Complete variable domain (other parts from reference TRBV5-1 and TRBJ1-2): KAGVTQTPRYLIKTRGQQVTLSCSPISGHRSVSWYQQTPGQGLQFLFEYFSETQRNKGNFPGRFSGRQFSNSRSEMNVSTLELGDSALYLCASSLALGAVGYTFGSGTRLTVV.

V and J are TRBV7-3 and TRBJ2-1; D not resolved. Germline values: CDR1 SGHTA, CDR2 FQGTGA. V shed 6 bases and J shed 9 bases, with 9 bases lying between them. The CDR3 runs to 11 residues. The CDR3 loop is CASSSTAEQFF. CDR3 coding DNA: TGTGCCAGCAGTTCTACTGCTGAGCAGTTCTTC.